The clone carrying this T cell receptor beta chain was found many times. Its specificity is not known. TCR beta CDR3 region amplification was performed from RNA transcripts. The HTBI primer set drove a first-round RT-PCR of the TCR CDR3. TCRdb reanalysed the multiplex PCR reads using MiXCR and keeps one entry per CDR3 protein. The sample holds fewer than 350,000 distinct CDR3 sequences; about an eighth are singletons and the top ten take under 8%. The CDR3 is made up of 15 amino acids. With 6 bases clipped from V and 5 bases from J, the junction kept 9 bases outside the gene matches. The germline CDR1 and CDR2 sequences are MDHEN and SYDVKM. This record belongs to a study of T cells in Graves' hyperthyroidism and ophthalmopathy. Findings of the study overall: Most clonotypes expanded in thyroid above 0.001 were likewise present in blood.

Diagnosis of hyperthyroidism was new in patients aged 18 to 65, and its duration was under 2 months. Patients having uncontrolled infection, another autoimmune disease, pregnancy or lactation were not included. Input material: blood. The clonotype comes from a middle-aged woman with Graves' hyperthyroidism. The J gene is TRBJ1-5, the V gene TRBV28; TRBD1 matches at 8 bases. CDR3 region: CASSIRDRGHQPQHF. The CDR3 DNA reads TGTGCCAGCAGCATCCGAGACAGGGGCCATCAGCCCCAGCATTTT. Combining the CDR3 with reference TRBV28 and TRBJ1-5 gives the whole variable domain DVKVTQSSRYLVKRTGEKVFLECVQDMDHENMFWYRQDPGLGLRLIYFSYDVKMKEKGDIPEGYSVSREKKERFSLILESASTNQTSMYLCASSIRDRGHQPQHFGDGTRLSIL.